The 17 T cell receptor beta chains presented below share a single source sample, sequenced in a study of OX40 agonist ivuxolimab in advanced cancers. Sequencing was performed with immunoSEQ multiplex PCR; in TCRdb, only in-frame clones are kept and a portion is missing. The sample consists of around 55,000 clones, roughly 82% of them appearing once. The source material was CD4+ or CD8+ T cells sorted from blood, sampled in a trial of the OX40 agonist ivuxolimab. These receptors came from an adult with an advanced solid tumor such as melanoma, head and neck, liver or kidney cancer.

The V and J genes are TRBV6-5 and TRBJ2-7, with TRBD2 identical over 9 bases. V lost 6 bases, J lost 4 bases, and 10 bases stayed unmatched. The CDR3 contains 15 residues. Per the germline V gene, CDR1 is MNHEY and CDR2 is SVGAGI. The CDR3 DNA follows: TGTGCCAGCAGAGGAACCGGGACTAGCAGTTACGAGCAGTACTTC. Translation: CASRGTGTSSYEQYF.

The rearrangement links TRBV7-2 to TRBJ2-7, with 9 bases aligning to TRBD1. V was pared by 4 bases and J by 2 bases, with 12 bases of the junction left unmatched. Germline CDR1 reads SGHTA; CDR2 reads FQGNSA. The CDR3 has 17 amino acids. Written as DNA, the CDR3 is TGTGCCAGCAGCTACGTGGTGAGACAGGGGGATCCCTACGAGCAGTACTTC. Amino acids: CASSYVVRQGDPYEQYF.

This clone has just a few counts. This chain joins TRBV29-1 and TRBJ2-7, with TRBD1 matching over 7 bases. There are 13 residues in the CDR3. Unmatched junction bases numbered 11, after V lost 0 bases and J lost 12 bases. CDR1 SQVTM and CDR2 ANQGSEA come from the germline V gene. The CDR3 region is CSVEDLARGGRYF. The CDR3 DNA follows: TGCAGCGTTGAAGATCTCGCGCGAGGGGGCCGGTACTTC.

The chain joins TRBV19 to TRBJ1-5; tentatively, D is TRBD1 (6 bases). Germline V gene lookup returns CDR1 LNHDA and CDR2 SQIVND (reference sequence). The CDR3 is 14 residues long. V gave up 8 bases and J gave up 6 bases, with 17 bases separating them. The CDR3 nucleotides are TGTGCCAGTGCTCGGGACAAAGCAATTCAGCCCCAGCATTTT. Protein product: CASARDKAIQPQHF.

The rearrangement joins TRBV5-4 to TRBJ1-1, with D hard to call. V was trimmed by 6 bases and J by 0 bases, leaving 15 bases between them. The CDR3 contains 15 residues. Germline V lookup: CDR1 SGHNT, CDR2 YYREEE (reference sequence). CDR3 DNA: TGTGCCAGCACCCCCGGCGGGATCATGAACACTGAAGCTTTCTTT. Encoded protein: CASTPGGIMNTEAFF.

This clone was found once. V gene TRBV9 combines with J gene TRBJ2-3; D is unclear. This CDR3 has 12 amino acids. Germline CDR1 SGDLS, CDR2 YYNGEE. With 3 bases removed from V and 9 bases from J, the gap between germline ends came to 11 bases. The DNA for the CDR3 is TGTGCCAGCAGCGCCCTGGCTGGGACGCAGTATTTT. This codes for CASSALAGTQYF.

The chain couples TRBV28 to TRBJ2-5; D unclear. Near its end, the DNA agrees better with TRBJ2-7, so the J call may be wrong. The CDR3 consists of 14 residues. Per germline, CDR1 MDHEN and CDR2 SYDVKM. The CDR3 reads CASSLRGYGDEQYF. DNA of the CDR3: TGTGCCAGCAGTTTGCGTGGGTATGGGGACGAGCAGTACTTC.

The chain recombines TRBV29-1 with TRBJ2-7; TRBD1 or TRBD2 may be the D gene (5 bases each). Germline CDR1 is SQVTM and CDR2 is ANQGSEA. This CDR3 spans 10 amino acids. V was pared by 4 bases and J by 6 bases, with 7 bases between. The CDR3, as DNA: TGCAGCGTTGGGGGGTCCGAGCAGTACTTC. This encodes CSVGGSEQYF.

The chain employs TRBV27 and TRBJ1-2; TRBD1 agrees at 12 bases. The CDR3 loop spans 15 amino acids. J was trimmed by 5 bases and V by 5 bases; bases with no gene match: 6. Germline V CDR1 and CDR2: MNHEY, SMNVEV (reference sequence). CDR3 loop: CASSHGTGGVYGYTF. The CDR3 DNA is TGTGCCAGCAGTCACGGGACAGGGGGCGTATATGGCTACACCTTC.

The DNA for the CDR3 is TGTGCCAGCAGTGAATCGGTAGTGGGGGCCTACTACAATGAGCAGTTCTTC. Translating it yields CASSESVVGAYYNEQFF. The chain is built from TRBV6-1 and TRBJ2-1, with D possibly TRBD1 on 6 matching bases. With 2 bases removed from V and 3 bases from J, the gap between germline ends came to 17 bases. Germline V lookup: CDR1 MNHNS, CDR2 SASEGT. This CDR3 spans 17 amino acids.

This clone has more than one count but fewer than ten. The J gene is TRBJ2-1, the V gene TRBV23-1; the match to TRBD2 covers 8 bases. TRBV23-1 is treated as an ORF (open reading frame) with a function not yet certain. The V and J ends lost 0 bases and 3 bases, in that order; junction bases with no gene match: 13. There are 19 residues in the CDR3. DNA for the CDR3: TGCGCCAGCAGTCAATCCCGGATCAGGAGCGGGGGATGCTACAATGAGCAGTTCTTC. Its translation: CASSQSRIRSGGCYNEQFF.

The chain uses TRBV4-3 and TRBJ2-2, with a weak D call TRBD2 (6 bases). Germline V gives CDR1 LGHNA, CDR2 YSLEER. Trimming stripped 0 bases from V and 3 bases from J, with 20 bases between. There are 19 residues in the CDR3. CDR3 residues: CASSQDVTTSYYHTGELFF. CDR3 coding DNA: TGCGCCAGCAGCCAAGATGTCACCACTAGCTACTACCACACCGGGGAGCTGTTTTTT.

V gene TRBV5-1 combines with J gene TRBJ2-7; TRBD1 is a possible D gene (5 bases). Per the germline V gene, CDR1 is SGHRS and CDR2 is YFSETQ. The ends were cut back, 4 bases at V and 0 bases at J, with 11 bases in the middle. CDR3 size: 14 residues. The CDR3 bases are TGCGCCAGCAGCCCTGGGGCAGTCTCCTACGAGCAGTACTTC. It yields the protein CASSPGAVSYEQYF.

This clone was seen only once. This sequence joins TRBV6-5 and TRBJ2-1, with unresolved D. The CDR3 runs 12 residues. V gave up 9 bases and J gave up 0 bases, with 6 bases separating them. Per the germline V gene, CDR1 is MNHEY and CDR2 is SVGAGI. DNA of the CDR3: TGTGCCAGTTACAGCTCCTACAATGAGCAGTTCTTC. It is translated as CASYSSYNEQFF.

The chain uses TRBV10-1 and TRBJ2-1; possibly TRBD1 for D (5 bases). Germline CDR1 WNHNN, CDR2 SYGVQD (reference sequence). Trimming removed 0 bases from V and 2 bases from J, with 17 bases in between. The CDR3 is 18 amino acids. The CDR3 nucleotides read TGCGCCAGCAGTGAGTCAGGGGCCCAGGGTCGGGCCTACAATGAGCAGTTCTTC. It codes for CASSESGAQGRAYNEQFF.

This clone has just a few counts. The chain joins TRBV19 to TRBJ1-1; D ambiguous. This CDR3 region has 13 residues. V lost 3 bases and J 1 base, leaving 6 bases between the germline ends. Germline CDR1 LNHDA, CDR2 SQIVND (reference sequence). CDR3 sequence: CASSIQENTEAFF. CDR3 bases: TGTGCCAGTAGTATTCAGGAGAACACTGAAGCTTTCTTT.

This clone was observed once. The chain joins TRBV6-5 to TRBJ2-3; the D gene is possibly TRBD1 (6 bases). CDR1 is MNHEY and CDR2 is SVGAGI in the germline V gene. There are 16 residues in the CDR3. Trimming cost V 4 bases and J 1 base, with 15 bases left between them. CDR3 amino acids: CASSFDRPGGTDTQYF. Here the CDR3 DNA reads TGTGCCAGCAGTTTTGACAGGCCAGGGGGCACAGATACGCAGTATTTT.